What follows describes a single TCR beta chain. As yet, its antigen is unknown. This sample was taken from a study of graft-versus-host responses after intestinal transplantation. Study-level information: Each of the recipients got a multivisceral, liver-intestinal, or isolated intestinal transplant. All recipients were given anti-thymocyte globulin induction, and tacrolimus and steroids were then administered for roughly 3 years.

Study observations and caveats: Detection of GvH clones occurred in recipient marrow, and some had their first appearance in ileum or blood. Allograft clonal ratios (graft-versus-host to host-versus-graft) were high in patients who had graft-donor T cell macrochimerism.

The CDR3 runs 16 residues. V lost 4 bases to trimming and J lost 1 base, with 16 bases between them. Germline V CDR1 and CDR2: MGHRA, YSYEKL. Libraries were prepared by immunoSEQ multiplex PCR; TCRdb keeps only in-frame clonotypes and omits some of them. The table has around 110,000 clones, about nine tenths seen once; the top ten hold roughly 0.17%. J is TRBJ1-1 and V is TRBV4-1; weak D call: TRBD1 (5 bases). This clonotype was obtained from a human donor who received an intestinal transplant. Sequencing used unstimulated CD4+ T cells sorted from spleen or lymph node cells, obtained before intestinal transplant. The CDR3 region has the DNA TGCGCCAGCAGCCTACGCAATTACGGGGGGAACACTGAAGCTTTCTTT. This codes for CASSLRNYGGNTEAFF.